What follows is one TCR beta chain and its context. With a J-beta primer mix and a sample-barcoded 5' primer, a second PCR ran roughly 7 to 11 cycles. Each cDNA molecule carried a tag from a template-switch adaptor that contained 12 random nucleotides. TCRdb itself ran the 5' RACE reads through MiXCR, one entry per CDR3 protein. The sample records about 680,000 distinct CDR3 sequences, over 45% being singletons. The CDR3 is made up of 15 amino acids. The trim removed 2 bases at V and 11 bases at J, leaving 13 bases unmatched. In germline, CDR1 is MNHEY, CDR2 SMNVEV (reference sequence). This sample is drawn from a study of blood T cells in healthy people across ages. Each donor supplied roughly 10 milliliters of peripheral blood. Isolation yielded PBMCs, at least 6.5 million per sample, in every case.

The origin of this receptor is a woman between 55 and 75 years old in good health. Sequencing was carried out using blood. The V and J genes are TRBV27 and TRBJ2-7, with 9 bases identical to TRBD1. The CDR3 region is CASSLAGTGQTEEYF. In nucleotides, the CDR3 is TGTGCCAGCAGTTTAGCCGGGACAGGGCAAACTGAAGAGTACTTC.